This is a list of T cell receptor beta chains from one sample in a study of neurological immune-mediated disorders. MiXCR was run by TCRdb on the 5' RACE reads, yielding one entry per CDR3 protein. Of about 99,000 distinct CDR3 sequences in the sample, 10% to 11% were seen once. The sequenced sample consisted of PBMCs. The receptors stem from a female donor with HTLV-1-associated myelopathy (HAM/TSP). The conserved cysteine and the conserved F or W are not part of the CDR3 here. Fields, in order: J gene, V gene, CDR3 protein.

TRBJ2-1,TRBV20-1,SARASSRSQF
TRBJ1-1,TRBV20-1,SARDRKGTARTEAF
TRBJ2-1,TRBV7-9,ASSFSLGAGNNEQF
TRBJ2-5,TRBV5-1,ASSLTQETQY
TRBJ2-3,TRBV6-1,ASSEGDRVADTQY
TRBJ2-2,TRBV6-1,ASSAGDRGYTGELF
TRBJ2-7,TRBV4-1,ASSQAEGVGYEQY
TRBJ1-2,TRBV12-3/TRBV12-4,ASSLRGSWRGYT
TRBJ2-1,TRBV5-1,ASSQGLAGGPGSYNEQF
TRBJ2-7,TRBV5-1,ASSLNVLAYEQY
TRBJ1-5,TRBV28,ASSTQGGYQPQH
TRBJ2-3,TRBV4-2,ASSQDYQADRGTDTQY
TRBJ2-7,TRBV7-9,ASSFRQINYEQY
TRBJ2-3,TRBV9,ASGGGGLDTQY
TRBJ2-7,TRBV7-9,ASSYPPGQAPEQY
TRBJ2-7,TRBV28,ASSLSGILRLGEQY
TRBJ2-7,TRBV5-1,ASSLDGLPSSYEQY
TRBJ2-2,TRBV5-1,ASRSPGLAGANTGELF
TRBJ2-5,TRBV5-1,ASSLDFGTQY
TRBJ2-3,TRBV4-1,ASSHGTPARY
TRBJ2-3,TRBV5-4,ASNHPGYGTDTQY
TRBJ1-1,TRBV12-3/TRBV12-4,ASSFEQGAGAF
TRBJ2-7,TRBV5-6,ASREGTGGYEQY
TRBJ2-1,TRBV5-1,ASSSTGPPHNEQF
TRBJ1-6,TRBV20-1,SARHRGLGNSPLH
TRBJ1-6,TRBV20-1,SARARGRGLSSPLH